Included here is one T cell receptor beta chain sequence, with context. This record belongs to a study of blood T cell repertoires in COVID-19. The overall study: Both acute and convalescent COVID-19 samples were obtained from the United States, Italy and Spain. Sample material is recorded as cDNA or gDNA derived from T cells, B-cell-depleted T cells, or PBMCs.

Germline CDR1 is SGHRS and CDR2 is YFSETQ. The V segment lost 4 bases and the J segment 2 bases; nucleotides outside the gene matches: 14. This CDR3 has 19 residues. In the original processing: Reference gene primer amplification in the assay estimated nucleated cell counts. TCRdb keeps only in-frame clones here, not all; method: immunoSEQ multiplex PCR. V and J calls and clone size are copied from that table; D and trimming were computed from the DNA. Of around 45,000 clones listed, 87% are singletons. This chain uses TRBV5-1 with TRBJ2-1; 11 bases match TRBD2. The sequencing sample was made of peripheral blood. This TCR was sampled from a man in his 60s with active COVID-19. As DNA, the CDR3 is TGCGCCAGCAGCCCGAGTGGGGCCACTAGCGGGAGACCCTACAATGAGCAGTTCTTC. This gives the protein CASSPSGATSGRPYNEQFF.